The 32 T cell receptor beta chains presented below share a single source sample, sequenced in a study of cytomegalovirus exposure and HLA in healthy donors. The PCR had 60 Vbeta and 13 Jbeta primers. Profiling relied on immunoSEQ multiplex PCR, and the TCRdb table lists in-frame clones only, not all of them. The table has fewer than 250,000 clones, 75% to 90% seen once. Material: PBMCs. The receptors stem from a boy younger than 10 in good health and CMV-seronegative.

The chain is built from TRBV7-6 and TRBJ2-1; possibly TRBD2 for D (5 bases). Trimming stripped 6 bases from V and 5 bases from J, with 14 bases between. The CDR3 has 14 residues. CDR1 is SGHVS, CDR2 FNYEAQ, per germline. The CDR3 region is CASRREGLDNEQFF. The CDR3 nucleotides are TGTGCCAGCAGGCGAGAGGGTTTAGACAATGAGCAGTTCTTC.

The J gene is TRBJ2-7, the V gene TRBV7-9, with a tentative D call TRBD1 (6 bases). Trimming stripped 0 bases from V and 7 bases from J, with 16 bases between. This CDR3 is 15 amino acids long. CDR1 and CDR2 from the germline V gene are SEHNR and FQNEAQ (reference sequence). CDR3 protein: CASSLAQGTTTEQYF. CDR3 nucleotide sequence: TGTGCCAGCAGCTTAGCACAGGGTACCACTACTGAGCAGTACTTC.

V and J are TRBV7-2 and TRBJ2-7; TRBD1 matches at 10 bases. The CDR3 totals 15 residues. V was clipped by 3 bases and J by 3 bases; unmatched bases: 5. CDR1 and CDR2 (germline): SGHTA, FQGNSA. CDR3 bases: TGTGCCAGCAGCTTGGGGACAGGGGAAATCTACGAGCAGTACTTC. Encoded protein: CASSLGTGEIYEQYF.

The rearrangement joins TRBV27 to TRBJ1-5, with D tentatively TRBD1 (5 bases). Trimming stripped 4 bases from V and 1 base from J, with 8 bases between. In germline, CDR1 is MNHEY, CDR2 SMNVEV (reference sequence). The CDR3 has 14 residues. The CDR3 reads CASSSGPSNQPQHF. The DNA of the CDR3 is TGTGCCAGCAGTTCAGGGCCCAGCAATCAGCCCCAGCATTTT.

The V gene is TRBV5-4, the J gene TRBJ2-5, with TRBD2 matching 8 bases. J lost 4 bases, V lost 10 bases, and 12 bases had no gene match. From germline, CDR1 is SGHNT and CDR2 YYREEE (reference sequence). The CDR3 runs to 14 residues. The CDR3 sequence is CAVSGAGGGETQYF. CDR3 in DNA: TGTGCCGTAAGCGGGGCGGGGGGCGGAGAGACCCAGTACTTC. The full variable domain, in which reference TRBV5-4 and TRBJ2-5 provide the parts outside the CDR3, is ETGVTQSPTHLIKTRGQQVTLRCSSQSGHNTVSWYQQALGQGPQFIFQYYREEENGRGNFPPRFSGLQFPNYSSELNVNALELDDSALYLCAVSGAGGGETQYFGPGTRLLVL.

J is TRBJ1-2 and V is TRBV28; 8 bases are a match to TRBD1. J gave up 8 bases and V 5 bases, and 13 bases lay outside the gene matches. Germline V gene sequence: CDR1 MDHEN, CDR2 SYDVKM. This CDR3 is built from 15 residues. The CDR3 nucleotides are TGTGCCAGCAGTCCACCCCCGGACAGGGCGCGCGGCTACACCTTC. Amino acid sequence: CASSPPPDRARGYTF.

The rearrangement links TRBV5-1 to TRBJ1-5; TRBD1 matches 12 bases. The length of the CDR3 is 15 residues. The V and J ends lost 4 bases and 5 bases, in that order; junction bases with no gene match: 4. Germline CDR1 and CDR2: SGHRS and YFSETQ. Written as DNA, the CDR3 is TGCGCCAGCAGCATGGGACAGGGGGCCGATCAGCCCCAGCATTTT. Translation: CASSMGQGADQPQHF.

DNA for the CDR3: TGTGCCAGTTCCAATACTTGGACAGGGGGACAGCCCCAGCATTTT. As protein: CASSNTWTGGQPQHF. The chain couples TRBV19 to TRBJ1-5; TRBD1 matches at 10 bases. The CDR3 totals 15 residues. V gave up 8 bases and J gave up 7 bases; unmatched junction bases: 11. CDR1 and CDR2 from the germline V gene are LNHDA and SQIVND (reference sequence).

The chain recombines TRBV7-2 with TRBJ2-1, with 11 bases aligning to TRBD2. V was clipped by 5 bases and J by 2 bases; unmatched bases: 5. Germline-derived CDR1 and CDR2 are SGHTA and FQGNSA. This CDR3 is 16 amino acids long. Here the CDR3 DNA reads TGTGCCAGCAGCATCTTACTAGCGGGGGCCTACAATGAGCAGTTCTTC. Protein product: CASSILLAGAYNEQFF.

The gene calls are TRBV18 and TRBJ2-7; 14 bases align to TRBD2. There are 18 residues in the CDR3. Germline-derived CDR1 and CDR2 are KGHSH and LQKENI. The ends lost 4 bases at V and 1 base at J; junction bases unmatched: 9. CDR3: CASSLTGTSGRSSYEQYF. CDR3 bases: TGTGCCAGCTCACTCACCGGGACTAGCGGGAGATCATCCTACGAGCAGTACTTC.

Only a few counts were recorded for this clone. The chain employs TRBV5-6 and TRBJ2-7; D is ambiguous. CDR1 SGHDT and CDR2 YYEEEE come from the germline V gene. The CDR3 covers 11 residues. Trimming pared 0 bases from V and 6 bases from J, leaving 4 bases between. The chain's CDR3 is CASSLGAEQYF. Written as DNA, the CDR3 is TGTGCCAGCAGCTTGGGGGCCGAGCAGTACTTC.

V is TRBV30 and J is TRBJ2-7, with TRBD2 matching 8 bases. Per the germline V gene, CDR1 is GTSNPN and CDR2 is SVGIG (reference sequence). J was trimmed by 3 bases and V by 5 bases; bases with no gene match: 21. This CDR3 is 18 amino acids long. The CDR3 region is CAWAPGTRSLMANYEQYF. DNA of the CDR3: TGTGCCTGGGCCCCGGGGACTAGGTCCCTCATGGCCAACTACGAGCAGTACTTC.

The chain uses TRBV5-1 and TRBJ2-7; 7 bases match TRBD2. Germline-derived CDR1 and CDR2 are SGHRS and YFSETQ. V lost 4 bases to trimming and J lost 2 bases; unmatched junction nucleotides: 12. The CDR3 is made up of 16 amino acids. CDR3 region: CASSPAPAGDAYEQYF. In DNA form, the CDR3 reads TGCGCCAGCAGCCCGGCCCCCGCGGGAGACGCCTACGAGCAGTACTTC.

The V and J genes are TRBV9 and TRBJ2-3, with TRBD2 matching over 9 bases. Trimming removed 0 bases from V and 2 bases from J; junction bases left unmatched: 13. The CDR3 is 19 amino acids. The germline gives CDR1 SGDLS, CDR2 YYNGEE. The CDR3 here is CASSVEYKRGAALTDTQYF. The CDR3 coding sequence is TGTGCCAGCAGCGTAGAGTATAAGCGGGGGGCGGCCCTCACAGATACGCAGTATTTT.

This CDR3 reads CASSPWGAYEQYF. CDR3 nucleotides: TGTGCCAGCAGCCCCTGGGGAGCCTACGAGCAGTACTTC. The chain uses TRBV5-6 and TRBJ2-5; a weak D match, TRBD2 (5 bases). The better agreement between TRBJ2-7 and the DNA end casts doubt on the J call. This CDR3 is 13 amino acids long. Germline lookup yields CDR1 SGHDT and CDR2 YYEEEE.

This clone appeared once. One end of the junction is discordant with germline, which a read error may explain. The chain couples TRBV7-9 to TRBJ1-1; a possible D gene is TRBD1 (6 bases). This CDR3 comprises 12 residues. Germline assignment: CDR1 SEHNR and CDR2 FQNEAQ (reference sequence). The CDR3 DNA follows: TGTTCCAGCAGCTTTGGGGGCAGGGAGCCTTTCTTT. Its protein product is CSSSFGGREPFF.

This chain connects TRBV29-1 to TRBJ1-2, with a tentative D call TRBD1 (5 bases). Germline CDR1 SQVTM, CDR2 ANQGSEA. V dropped 4 bases and J dropped 4 bases, with 10 bases sitting between them. The CDR3 has 12 residues. The CDR3 region is CSVAGLSYGYTF. CDR3 nucleotides: TGCAGCGTTGCAGGGCTGAGCTATGGCTACACCTTC.

The gene calls are TRBV11-2 and TRBJ2-1; 11 bases align to TRBD2. The junction had 11 bases not matched to a gene; V was cut back by 1 base and J by 9 bases. Looked up from germline, CDR1 is SGHAT and CDR2 is FQNNGV. This CDR3 is built from 17 residues. CDR3 amino acids: CASSLASLAGGWGEQFF. The DNA for the CDR3 is TGTGCCAGCAGCTTAGCCAGCCTAGCGGGGGGATGGGGTGAGCAGTTCTTC.

In this sample, this clone turned up a few times. The rearrangement uses TRBV5-6 and TRBJ1-1; 10 bases line up with TRBD1. Germline CDR1 is SGHDT and CDR2 is YYEEEE. Trimming cost V 2 bases and J 2 bases; bases outside gene matches: 3. CDR3 length: 15 amino acids. The DNA for the CDR3 is TGTGCCAGCAGCTTAGGGGACAGGGGAAACACTGAAGCTTTCTTT. Translation: CASSLGDRGNTEAFF.

V usage is TRBV5-1 and J usage is TRBJ2-3, with 11 bases fitting TRBD2. The CDR3 has 16 residues. From germline, CDR1 is SGHRS and CDR2 YFSETQ. V dropped 6 bases and J dropped 0; count of bases not matched to a gene: 6. CDR3 region: CASTPLAGVSTDTQYF. As DNA, the CDR3 is TGCGCCAGCACCCCACTAGCGGGAGTTAGCACAGATACGCAGTATTTT.

Notes on this clone: The junction and the germline gene differ at one end; a read error may be behind it. J is TRBJ2-1 and V is TRBV7-9; D gene uncertain. The CDR3 has 10 amino acids. CDR1 is SEHNR and CDR2 is FQNEAQ in the germline V gene (reference sequence). CDR3 loop: CSSSSGEQFF. The CDR3 bases are TGTTCCAGCAGCTCCGGTGAGCAGTTCTTC. Full variable domain (remainder filled in from reference TRBV7-9 and TRBJ2-1): DTGVSQNPRHKITKRGQNVTFRCDPISEHNRLYWYRQTLGQGPEFLTYFQNEAQLEKSRLLSDRFSAERPKGSFSTLEIQRTEQGDSAMYLCSSSSGEQFFGPGTRLTVL.

The chain recombines TRBV5-1 with TRBJ2-7; D gene ambiguous. The CDR3 consists of 16 residues. Germline V gene data show CDR1 as SGHRS and CDR2 as YFSETQ. The germline V and J ends were trimmed by 4 bases and 2 bases, with 19 bases remaining between them. In DNA, the CDR3 is TGCGCCAGCAGCCCCGGCGGTATCCCAGCTACCTACGAGCAGTACTTC. This codes for CASSPGGIPATYEQYF.

The V gene is TRBV4-1, the J gene TRBJ2-5; a weak D match, TRBD2 (6 bases). This CDR3 is built from 15 residues. Trimming took 4 bases from V and 5 from J, leaving 17 bases between them. Germline lookup yields CDR1 MGHRA and CDR2 YSYEKL. The CDR3 DNA reads as TGCGCCAGCAGCCCCTCGGGGGACCCACGGGAGACCCAGTACTTC. It specifies CASSPSGDPRETQYF.

The rearrangement links TRBV29-1 to TRBJ1-2; 7 bases map to TRBD1. The junction had 9 bases not matched to a gene; V was cut back by 2 bases and J by 3 bases. Germline assignment: CDR1 SQVTM and CDR2 ANQGSEA. This CDR3 spans 15 amino acids. CDR3 bases: TGCAGCGTTGAACTAACGACAGGGCAGGACTATGGCTACACCTTC. Amino acids: CSVELTTGQDYGYTF.

This clone was recorded only once. In DNA form, the CDR3 reads TGTGCCAGCAGCAAGGACAGGGGGCTGACTAACTATGGCTACACCTTC. Its translation: CASSKDRGLTNYGYTF. V is TRBV21-1 and J is TRBJ1-2; the table assigns TRBD1, which was not confirmed against the DNA. TRBV21-1 is an annotated pseudogene. The CDR3 length is 16 residues.

This chain links TRBV4-2 with TRBJ2-3; D ambiguous. The V and J ends lost 0 bases and 10 bases respectively, with 11 bases between them. The germline gives CDR1 LGHNA, CDR2 YNFKEQ. The CDR3 consists of 13 residues. CDR3 protein: CASSQEGYAAQYF. The CDR3 DNA reads TGTGCCAGCAGCCAAGAGGGCTACGCAGCGCAGTATTTT.

This clone was counted only a few times. This sequence joins TRBV19 and TRBJ1-1, with 8 bases identical to TRBD1. After removal of 6 bases from V and 11 bases from J, the junction contained 11 bases not matched to a gene. From germline, CDR1 is LNHDA and CDR2 SQIVND (reference sequence). The CDR3 contains 13 residues. CDR3 nucleotides: TGTGCCAGTAGATTGGACAGGGCCGGTGTTGCTTTCTTT. It yields the protein CASRLDRAGVAFF.

The chain uses TRBV28 and TRBJ2-3, with 7 bases matching TRBD2. V lost 6 bases, J lost 8 bases, and 14 bases stayed unmatched. The germline CDR1 and CDR2 sequences are MDHEN and SYDVKM. This CDR3 is built from 15 residues. This CDR3 reads CASSPVAGVYGTQYF. The CDR3 nucleotides read TGTGCCAGCAGCCCCGTAGCGGGTGTTTATGGTACGCAGTATTTT.

The genes are TRBV7-9 and TRBJ1-2; 9 nucleotides line up with TRBD1. Germline CDR1 and CDR2: SEHNR and FQNEAQ (reference sequence). The CDR3 sequence is 14 residues long. J lost 6 bases, V lost 5 bases, and 7 bases had no gene match. The CDR3 DNA sequence: TGTGCCAGCAGCAGTAAACAGGGGGCGCATGGCTACACCTTC. Residues: CASSSKQGAHGYTF. The complete variable domain, with remaining parts taken from reference TRBV7-9 and TRBJ1-2, reads DTGVSQNPRHKITKRGQNVTFRCDPISEHNRLYWYRQTLGQGPEFLTYFQNEAQLEKSRLLSDRFSAERPKGSFSTLEIQRTEQGDSAMYLCASSSKQGAHGYTFGSGTRLTVV.

The chain recombines TRBV14 with TRBJ1-2, with a weak D call TRBD1 (6 bases). The CDR3 runs 16 residues. V lost 0 bases and J 5 bases, leaving 16 bases between the germline ends. CDR1 and CDR2 (germline): SGHDN, FVKESK. CDR3 DNA: TGTGCCAGCAGCCAAGATTCAACAGGGAGACGATATGGCTACACCTTC. Translation gives CASSQDSTGRRYGYTF.

The chain combines TRBV7-9 with TRBJ2-7; D unclear. The CDR3 consists of 14 residues. The V gene's germline CDR1 is SEHNR and CDR2 FQNEAQ (reference sequence). V lost 1 base and J 2 bases, leaving 9 bases between the germline ends. The CDR3 DNA sequence: TGTGCCAGCAGCTTAGGGAGCCGAACCTACGAGCAGTACTTC. Translated: CASSLGSRTYEQYF.

The V and J genes are TRBV28 and TRBJ2-7, with D unresolved. Trimming took off 6 bases at V and 3 bases at J, with 9 bases between the two ends. The CDR3 runs 12 residues. Germline CDR1 and CDR2: MDHEN and SYDVKM. Here the CDR3 reads CASRPDFYEQYF. CDR3 sequence (DNA): TGTGCCAGCAGACCCGACTTCTACGAGCAGTACTTC.